What follows is one TCR beta chain and its context. V was pared by 5 bases and J by 10 bases, with 18 bases between. The CDR3 sequence is 14 residues long. Germline V gene lookup returns CDR1 PRHDT and CDR2 FYEKMQ (reference sequence). This entry belongs to a study of CD8 T cells in Susac syndrome. The T cells that were sequenced for TCR beta were CD8+ and CD4+ cells from blood. Negative isolation yielded the CD8+ and CD4+ T cells, while FACS enriched the TEMRA cells. RNA was extracted with the RNeasy kit, and a quantity of about 0.45 to 1 ug was reverse transcribed using random hexamers. immunoSEQ multiplex PCR amplified TCR beta CDR3 across 54 Vbeta, 13 Jbeta. TCRdb re-called the immunoSEQ multiplex PCR reads with MiXCR, one entry per CDR3 protein. The sample lists 250,000 to 350,000 distinct CDR3 sequences, 90% to 95% occurring once.

The receptor comes from a human donor with multiple sclerosis. The sequenced sample consisted of CD4+ T cells from PBMCs. The gene calls are TRBV13 and TRBJ2-1; D is perhaps TRBD1 (6 bases). The CDR3 region is CASSPQYRDNEQFF. CDR3 in DNA: TGTGCCAGCAGCCCTCAATACAGGGATAACGAGCAGTTCTTC.